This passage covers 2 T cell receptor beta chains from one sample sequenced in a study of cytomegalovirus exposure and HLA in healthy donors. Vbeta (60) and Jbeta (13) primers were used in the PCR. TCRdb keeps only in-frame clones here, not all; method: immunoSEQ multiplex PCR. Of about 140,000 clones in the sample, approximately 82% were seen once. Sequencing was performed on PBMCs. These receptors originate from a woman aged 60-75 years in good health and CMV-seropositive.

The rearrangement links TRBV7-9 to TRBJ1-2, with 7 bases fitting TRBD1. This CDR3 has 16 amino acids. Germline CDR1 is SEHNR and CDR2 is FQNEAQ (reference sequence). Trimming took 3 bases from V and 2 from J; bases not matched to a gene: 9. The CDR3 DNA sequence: TGTGCCAGCAGCTTCGCCGGGACAGCCGCCAACTATGGCTACACCTTC. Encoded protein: CASSFAGTAANYGYTF.

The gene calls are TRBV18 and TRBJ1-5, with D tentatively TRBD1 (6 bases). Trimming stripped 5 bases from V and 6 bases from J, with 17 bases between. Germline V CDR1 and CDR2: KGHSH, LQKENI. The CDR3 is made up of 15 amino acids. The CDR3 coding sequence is TGTGCCAGCTCATTGGGTCCTGGGGGCATTCAGCCCCAGCATTTT. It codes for CASSLGPGGIQPQHF.